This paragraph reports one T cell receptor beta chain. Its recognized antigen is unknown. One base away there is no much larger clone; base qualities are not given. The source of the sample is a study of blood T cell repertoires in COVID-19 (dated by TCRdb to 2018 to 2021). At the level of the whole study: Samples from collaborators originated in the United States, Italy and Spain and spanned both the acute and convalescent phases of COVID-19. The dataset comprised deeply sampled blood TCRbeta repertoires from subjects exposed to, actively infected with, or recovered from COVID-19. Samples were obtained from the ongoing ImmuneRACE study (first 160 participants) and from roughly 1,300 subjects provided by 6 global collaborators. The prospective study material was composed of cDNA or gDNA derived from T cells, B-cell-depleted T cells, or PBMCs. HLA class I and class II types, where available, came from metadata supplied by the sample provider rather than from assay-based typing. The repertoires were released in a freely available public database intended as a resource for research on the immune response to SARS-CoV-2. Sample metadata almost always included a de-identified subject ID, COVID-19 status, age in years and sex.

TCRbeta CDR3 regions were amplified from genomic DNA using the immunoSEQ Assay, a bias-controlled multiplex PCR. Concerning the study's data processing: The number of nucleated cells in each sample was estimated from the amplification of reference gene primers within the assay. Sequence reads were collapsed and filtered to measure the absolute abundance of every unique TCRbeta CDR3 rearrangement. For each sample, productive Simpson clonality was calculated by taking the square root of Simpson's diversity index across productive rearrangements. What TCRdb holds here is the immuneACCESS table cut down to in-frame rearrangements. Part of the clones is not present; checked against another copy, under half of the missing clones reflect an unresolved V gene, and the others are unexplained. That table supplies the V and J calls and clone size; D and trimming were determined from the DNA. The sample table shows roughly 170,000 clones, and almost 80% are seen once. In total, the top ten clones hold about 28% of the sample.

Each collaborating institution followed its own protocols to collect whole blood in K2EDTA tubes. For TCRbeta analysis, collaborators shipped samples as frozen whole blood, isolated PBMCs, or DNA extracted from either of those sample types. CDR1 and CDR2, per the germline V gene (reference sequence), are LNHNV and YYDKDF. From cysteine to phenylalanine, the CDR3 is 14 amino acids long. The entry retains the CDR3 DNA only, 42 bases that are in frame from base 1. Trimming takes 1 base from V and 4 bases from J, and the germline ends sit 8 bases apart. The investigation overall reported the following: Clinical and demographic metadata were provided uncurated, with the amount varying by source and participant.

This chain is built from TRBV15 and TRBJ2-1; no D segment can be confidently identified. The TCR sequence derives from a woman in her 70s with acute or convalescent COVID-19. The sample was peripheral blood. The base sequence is TGTGCCACCAGCAGAGGGGCCCTTTACAATGAGCAGTTCTTC. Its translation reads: CATSRGALYNEQFF.